The table lists the clone carrying this T cell receptor (beta chain) with many counts. Its target is not known. CDR3 length: 15 residues. Trimming removed 4 bases at V and 1 base at J, with 11 bases between. The diagnostic basis comprised clinical symptoms, serum thyroxine and TRAb, thyroid ultrasound and orbital computed tomography. This record belongs to a study of T cells in Graves' hyperthyroidism and ophthalmopathy. Findings and limits, study-wide: Clonotypes that were expanded in thyroid above 0.001 mostly appeared in blood too. A model of 13 V-J pairs discriminated ophthalmopathy from stable hyperthyroidism.

RNA transcripts provided the source from which TCR beta CDR3 regions were amplified. The HTBI primer set was used in a first-round RT-PCR of the TCR CDR3. TCRdb reanalysed the multiplex PCR reads using MiXCR and keeps one entry per CDR3 protein. The table lists approximately 400,000 distinct CDR3 sequences, about 15% of them singletons. Sample: blood. This rearrangement joins TRBV12-3 or TRBV12-4 to TRBJ1-5; D remains ambiguous. The receptor was derived from a woman aged 25 to 39 with Graves' hyperthyroidism. CDR3 amino acids: CASSSPAGSNQPQHF. CDR3 nucleotide sequence: TGTGCCAGCAGTTCACCGGCGGGGAGCAATCAGCCCCAGCATTTT.